This T cell receptor (beta chain) was sequenced for a study of CD8 T cells in Susac syndrome (dated by TCRdb to about 2019). For context, the study as a whole: The study used repertoire sequencing to test whether antigen drove CD8+ T cell activation and differentiation in Susac syndrome.

The germline ends are 12 bases apart after V is trimmed by 2 bases and J by 5 bases. CDR1 and CDR2 are drawn from the germline V gene (reference sequence): GTSNPN, SVGIG. From cysteine to phenylalanine, the CDR3 is 13 amino acids long. Only the CDR3 region is kept as DNA, spanning 39 bases read in frame from base 1. RNA was extracted with the RNeasy kit and roughly 0.45 to 1 ug was reverse transcribed using random hexamers. TCR beta CDR3 regions were amplified with the immunoSEQ multiplex PCR assay covering 54 Vbeta and 13 Jbeta segments. PCR amplification bias was corrected by using a synthetic template baseline for primer optimization and computational correction. The paper's processing steps were these. Reads were annotated to V, D and J genes per IMGT and analyzed with immunoSEQ Analyzer, keeping only productive sequences. To calculate clonality, Shannon entropy was normalized by log2 of the number of productive unique sequences and then subtracted from one. For each patient and control, public and private clones were evaluated within the 100 most prevalent clones. A clone was defined as Susac-specific if it was absent from the healthy and MS cohorts, from over a thousand published viral clones and from other ImmuneACCESS disease sequences. TCRdb ran its own pipeline on the public reads, namely fastp trimming at Q25 and MiXCR clone calling, and kept in-frame beta chains. Entries that share a CDR3 protein sequence are merged under the most common genes and DNA. The V and J calls come from TCRdb's annotation, not from the publication. This sample lists 150,000 or so distinct CDR3 sequences; roughly 94% were detected once. Of the sample, about 0.095% falls within the top ten clones.

General conclusions and limits of the study: The number of individuals in the TCR sequencing and HLA analysis was recognized as being relatively small.

A remark on this clonotype: Which antigen it targets is not known. Base quality data are lacking; no much larger clone is found one base away.

Peripheral blood CD8+ and CD4+ T cells from healthy donors, Susac syndrome patients and multiple sclerosis patients were profiled by high-throughput TCR beta sequencing. Treatment-naive patients with stable or active relapsing-remitting disease fulfilling revised McDonald criteria were used as multiple sclerosis controls. Bulk CD8+ and CD4+ T cells were purified magnetically by negative isolation, whereas CD8+ TEMRA cells were enriched by FACS. Blood was collected in EDTA tubes and processed within 24 hours, with PBMCs isolated through density gradient centrifugation. PBMCs intended for TCR sequencing were cryopreserved in liquid nitrogen and thawed later in a water bath at 37 degrees C. Purity of sorted or isolated CD4+, CD8+ and CD8+ TEMRA cells was at least 90%.

Sequenced sample: CD4+ T cells from PBMCs. This TCR was recovered from a human donor with multiple sclerosis. The chain is encoded by TRBV30 joined to TRBJ2-5; D gene: possibly TRBD1, on 6 matching bases. The DNA sequence is as follows: TGTGCCTGGAGTAATACAGGGCGGGAGACCCAGTACTTC. This sequence encodes CAWSNTGRETQYF.